These 24 T cell receptor beta chains came from one sample sequenced in a study of blood T cell repertoires in COVID-19 (dated by TCRdb to about 2020). Libraries were constructed by the immunoSEQ multiplex PCR assay. The table comes from immuneACCESS by way of TCRdb, which keeps in-frame sequences with V and J called. Part of the clones is missing from these tables; in studies checked, under half for an unresolved V gene and the rest for unknown reasons. The table for this sample lists approximately 470,000 clones; approximately 86% of them were counted only once. The ten largest clones add up to roughly 0.7% of the sample. Specimen: PBMCs or T cells enriched from blood (not recorded which). The receptors originated from a woman aged 18 to 35 who had recovered from COVID-19.

This chain uses TRBV6-5 with TRBJ1-1, with D possibly matching TRBD1 (5 bases). V lost 1 base to trimming and J lost 3 bases, with 12 bases between them. The CDR3 length is 15 residues. CDR1 and CDR2 (germline): MNHEY, SVGAGI. The CDR3 sequence is CASSYYSKQDTEAFF. The CDR3 bases are TGTGCCAGCAGTTACTATAGCAAACAGGACACTGAAGCTTTCTTT.

The J gene is TRBJ2-2, the V gene TRBV5-6; a weak D match, TRBD1 (5 bases). Trimming stripped 5 bases from V and 0 bases from J, with 11 bases between. The CDR3 is 15 residues long. CDR1 and CDR2 from the germline V gene are SGHDT and YYEEEE. CDR3 region: CASRRGTTNTGELFF. The CDR3 nucleotides are TGTGCCAGCAGAAGGGGCACAACGAACACCGGGGAGCTGTTTTTT.

The CDR3 DNA reads TGTGCCAGCAGTTTCCCCCGGGACAGGGGTCGCAATCAGCCCCAGCATTTT. Encoded protein: CASSFPRDRGRNQPQHF. V gene TRBV6-7 combines with J gene TRBJ1-5; TRBD1 matches 10 bases. TRBV6-7 is reported as an ORF; its role is uncertain. Trimming removed 4 bases from V and 2 bases from J; junction bases left unmatched: 8. CDR3 size: 17 residues.

V usage is TRBV28 and J usage is TRBJ1-2, with D tentatively TRBD1 (5 bases). V lost 6 bases and J 7 bases, leaving 18 bases between the germline ends. This CDR3 is 14 amino acids long. The germline V gene encodes CDR1 MDHEN and CDR2 SYDVKM. The CDR3 here is CASRPLPGISGYTF. The CDR3 DNA reads TGTGCCAGCAGACCCCTGCCAGGGATAAGTGGCTACACCTTC.

V gene TRBV7-6 combines with J gene TRBJ1-4; unclear D gene. CDR3 length: 15 amino acids. Germline V lookup: CDR1 SGHVS, CDR2 FNYEAQ. V shed 3 bases and J shed 4 bases, with 12 bases lying between them. This CDR3 is CASSFTDGLNEKLFF. In nucleotides, the CDR3 is TGTGCCAGCAGCTTTACGGACGGACTTAATGAAAAACTGTTTTTT.

The chain joins TRBV27 to TRBJ1-2; 7 bases align to TRBD1. CDR1 and CDR2 from the germline V gene are MNHEY and SMNVEV (reference sequence). This CDR3 spans 14 amino acids. Unmatched junction bases numbered 3, after V lost 2 bases and J lost 3 bases. The CDR3 is CASSLTGTDYGYTF. The CDR3 nucleotides are TGTGCCAGCAGTTTAACCGGGACAGACTATGGCTACACCTTC.

The CDR3: CAITSGGLNYGYTF. In nucleotides, the CDR3 is TGTGCCATCACCTCAGGAGGACTAAACTATGGCTACACCTTC. The gene calls are TRBV10-3 and TRBJ1-2, with D hard to call. CDR3 size: 14 residues. The ends were cut back, 7 bases at V and 2 bases at J, with 14 bases in the middle. Germline assignment: CDR1 ENHRY and CDR2 SYGVKD.

This sequence joins TRBV2 and TRBJ2-3, with 10 bases identical to TRBD2. The CDR3 is 18 amino acids. The ends lost 4 bases at V and 2 bases at J; junction bases unmatched: 12. Germline CDR1 reads SNHLY; CDR2 reads FYNNEI. The CDR3 nucleotides are TGTGCCAGCAGTGGTCCCCGTCATCTAGCGGGAGACACAGATACGCAGTATTTT. Translated, it gives CASSGPRHLAGDTDTQYF.

The rearrangement joins TRBV5-1 to TRBJ2-5; TRBD1 is a possible D gene (5 bases). This CDR3 is 15 amino acids long. Trimming shortened V by 2 bases and J by 2 bases, and 13 bases separated the two germline ends. Germline CDR1 and CDR2: SGHRS and YFSETQ. The CDR3 sequence: CASSLSGHLQETQYF. In DNA, the CDR3 is TGCGCCAGCAGCTTAAGTGGACACTTACAAGAGACCCAGTACTTC.

The chain combines TRBV29-1 with TRBJ2-7; D possibly corresponds to TRBD1 (6 bases). The germline V and J ends were trimmed by 2 bases and 2 bases, with 13 bases remaining between them. The CDR3 consists of 14 residues. CDR1 is SQVTM and CDR2 is ANQGSEA in the germline V gene. The CDR3 is CSVESRGATYEQYF. DNA for the CDR3: TGCAGCGTTGAAAGCAGGGGAGCCACCTACGAGCAGTACTTC.

The J gene is TRBJ2-7, the V gene TRBV2; weak D call: TRBD1 (7 bases). There are 16 residues in the CDR3. The V gene's germline CDR1 is SNHLY and CDR2 FYNNEI. V was shortened by 7 bases and J by 1 base, with 20 bases between the two germline ends. CDR3 DNA sequence: TGTGCCAGCACTACCCTCAGGGGGGCTACTTCCTACGAGCAGTACTTC. Translating gives CASTTLRGATSYEQYF.

This chain joins TRBV6-5 and TRBJ1-2, with D possibly matching TRBD1 (6 bases). Deletions cut 10 bases from V and 0 bases from J, with 9 bases between. Germline V gene lookup returns CDR1 MNHEY and CDR2 SVGAGI. The CDR3 is 12 amino acids. The DNA of the CDR3 is TGTGCCACAGGACAGACTAACTATGGCTACACCTTC. It translates to CATGQTNYGYTF.

The chain links TRBV5-6 to TRBJ2-7, with TRBD1 matching over 7 bases. J was trimmed by 3 bases and V by 1 base; bases with no gene match: 7. There are 15 residues in the CDR3. Per the germline V gene, CDR1 is SGHDT and CDR2 is YYEEEE. The CDR3 reads CASSLPTGTGYEQYF. In nucleotides, the CDR3 is TGTGCCAGCAGCTTGCCGACAGGGACCGGCTACGAGCAGTACTTC.

The rearrangement links TRBV10-2 to TRBJ1-6, with 9 bases fitting TRBD1. The V gene's germline CDR1 is WSHSY and CDR2 SAAADI. The ends lost 6 bases at V and 2 bases at J; junction bases unmatched: 5. The CDR3 has 16 residues. The CDR3 region is CASRPDRGAYNSPLHF. In nucleotides, the CDR3 is TGCGCCAGCAGGCCCGACAGGGGGGCCTATAATTCACCCCTCCACTTT.

The genes are TRBV25-1 and TRBJ1-6; TRBD1 might be the D (5 bases). Germline assignment: CDR1 MGHDK and CDR2 SYGVNS. The CDR3 has 15 residues. V was cut by 5 bases and J by 13 bases, with 21 bases left in between. The CDR3 DNA is TGTGCCAGCAGTTTTGGAGGGGCGGACGGCAGGCCCCTCCACTTT. This translates into CASSFGGADGRPLHF.

DNA for the CDR3: TGTGCCAGCAGCCAAACAGGGGCGCTCATTGATACGCAGTATTTT. Protein: CASSQTGALIDTQYF. The chain uses TRBV3-1 (or the pseudogene TRBV3-2) and TRBJ2-3, with TRBD1 matching over 7 bases. The CDR3 sequence is 15 residues long. J gave up 6 bases and V 2 bases, and 8 bases lay outside the gene matches. Germline values: CDR1 LGHDT, CDR2 YNNKEL (reference sequence).

The genes are TRBV5-3 and TRBJ2-3; no firm D call. TRBV5-3 falls under the ORF class, with uncertain function. V shed 0 bases and J shed 4 bases, with 9 bases lying between them. The CDR3 has 14 amino acids. The CDR3 is CARSLGSRADTQYF. CDR3 DNA sequence: TGTGCCAGAAGCTTGGGTTCCCGGGCAGATACGCAGTATTTT.

The J gene is TRBJ2-1, the V gene TRBV4-1; D may be TRBD2 (7 bases). V lost 4 bases, J lost 14 bases, and 33 bases lay in between. This CDR3 spans 18 amino acids. The germline V gene has CDR1 MGHRA and CDR2 YSYEKL. In DNA form, the CDR3 reads TGCGCCAGCAGCCCCCCTAGGGGGGGCCTCACCCGGAGGGGTTTGGAGTTCTTC. It translates to CASSPPRGGLTRRGLEFF.

The chain combines TRBV5-8 with TRBJ1-2; D gene ambiguous. The V and J ends lost 0 bases and 10 bases respectively, with 10 bases between them. The CDR3 contains 12 residues. The V gene's germline CDR1 is SGHTS and CDR2 YDEGEE. CDR3 region: CASSLGGLSYTF. In nucleotides, the CDR3 is TGTGCCAGCAGCTTGGGAGGATTGTCCTACACCTTC. The full variable domain, with the rest looked up from reference TRBV5-8 and TRBJ1-2, is EAGVTQSPTHLIKTRGQQATLRCSPISGHTSVYWYQQALGLGLQFLLWYDEGEERNRGNFPPRFSGRQFPNYSSELNVNALELEDSALYLCASSLGGLSYTFGSGTRLTVV.

This clone was seen only a few times. V is TRBV7-2 and J is TRBJ2-1; the D gene is possibly TRBD2 (6 bases). The CDR3 loop spans 14 amino acids. Germline V lookup: CDR1 SGHTA, CDR2 FQGNSA. Trimming cost V 1 base and J 9 bases, with 13 bases left between them. The CDR3 reads CASSLGLREGEQFF. The CDR3 nucleotides read TGTGCCAGCAGCTTAGGATTGCGGGAAGGTGAGCAGTTCTTC.

This clone was seen only once. The chain combines TRBV19 with TRBJ2-3; perhaps TRBD2 as D (7 bases). V dropped 11 bases and J dropped 6 bases, with 15 bases sitting between them. Germline V gene lookup returns CDR1 LNHDA and CDR2 SQIVND (reference sequence). The CDR3 has 12 amino acids. CDR3 amino acids: CAGGGGADTQYF. The DNA of the CDR3 is TGTGCCGGAGGGGGGGGTGCGGATACGCAGTATTTT.

J is TRBJ2-7 and V is TRBV5-8, with D perhaps TRBD1 (5 bases). The CDR3 has 14 residues. Germline CDR1 reads SGHTS; CDR2 reads YDEGEE. With 2 bases removed from V and 2 bases from J, the gap between germline ends came to 11 bases. The CDR3 coding sequence is TGTGCCAGCAGCTTAGGGGTACAGGCCTACGAGCAGTACTTC. Its protein product is CASSLGVQAYEQYF.

The genes are TRBV5-5 and TRBJ2-7; D is unclear. V dropped 5 bases and J dropped 2 bases, with 14 bases sitting between them. The CDR3 has 14 amino acids. The germline gives CDR1 SGHKS, CDR2 YYEKEE (reference sequence). The CDR3, as DNA: TGTGCCAGCAGACGCACACAGCTTGCCTACGAGCAGTACTTC. It is translated as CASRRTQLAYEQYF.

The chain uses TRBV18 and TRBJ1-2, with 8 positions matching TRBD1. Germline V lookup: CDR1 KGHSH, CDR2 LQKENI. The length of the CDR3 is 15 residues. Losses at the gene ends were 3 bases for V and 4 bases for J; bases not matched to a gene: 7. The CDR3 here is CASSPEQGVSYGYTF. The CDR3 coding sequence is TGTGCCAGCTCACCCGAACAGGGGGTGTCCTATGGCTACACCTTC. The complete variable domain, with remaining parts taken from reference TRBV18 and TRBJ1-2, reads NAGVMQNPRHLVRRRGQEARLRCSPMKGHSHVYWYRQLPEEGLKFMVYLQKENIIDESGMPKERFSAEFPKEGPSILRIQQVVRGDSAAYFCASSPEQGVSYGYTFGSGTRLTVV.